Listed below are T cell receptor beta chains from one sample, sequenced in a study of T cell changes during pregnancy in multiple sclerosis. Data came from immunoSEQ multiplex PCR; TCRdb stores just in-frame clones and leaves some out. The table lists about 57,000 clones, about 88% of them singletons. Sample: peripheral blood, taken after pregnancy. The receptors come from a female donor with multiple sclerosis, enrolled in a pregnancy study. CDR3s include the opening cysteine and the closing phenylalanine or tryptophan. D genes are given only for firm matches. Size values are once, few and many counts, or a class for expanded clones, and some rows have none.

J gene: TRBJ2-7; clone size: .; D gene: .; V gene: TRBV5-1; CDR3 DNA: TGCGCCAGCAGCTTGGTAGGGGCCCGGATTATCTACGAGCAGTACTTC; CDR3 protein: CASSLVGARIIYEQYF
J gene: TRBJ1-6; clone size: .; D gene: TRBD1; V gene: TRBV7-9; CDR3 DNA: TGTGCCAGCAGCTTCACAGGGGATTCACCCCTCCACTTT; CDR3 protein: CASSFTGDSPLHF
J gene: TRBJ2-1; clone size: .; D gene: .; V gene: TRBV30; CDR3 DNA: TGTGCCTGGGGGGCTGGTACCTCCTACAATGAGCAGTTCTTC; CDR3 protein: CAWGAGTSYNEQFF
J gene: TRBJ2-1; clone size: few; D gene: TRBD2; V gene: TRBV7-9; CDR3 DNA: TGTGCCAGCAGCTTATGGTTAGCGGGGGCACACAATGAGCAGTTCTTC; CDR3 protein: CASSLWLAGAHNEQFF
J gene: TRBJ2-7; clone size: .; D gene: .; V gene: TRBV11-2; CDR3 DNA: TGTGCCAGCAGCTTTTTCTTGGTTCCGGACAGCACCTACGAGCAGTACTTC; CDR3 protein: CASSFFLVPDSTYEQYF
J gene: TRBJ1-1; clone size: .; D gene: .; V gene: TRBV4-1; CDR3 DNA: TGCGCCAGCAGCGAATTCGACAGAGAGAACACTGAAGCTTTCTTT; CDR3 protein: CASSEFDRENTEAFF
J gene: TRBJ2-4; clone size: once; D gene: .; V gene: TRBV25-1; CDR3 DNA: TGTGCCATTTCACAGGGCGGGTTTATGTACTTC; CDR3 protein: CAISQGGFMYF
J gene: TRBJ2-3; clone size: .; D gene: TRBD2; V gene: TRBV4-1; CDR3 DNA: TGCGCCAGCAGCCAAGGTATTAGCGGGGGAAGCGATACGCAGTATTTT; CDR3 protein: CASSQGISGGSDTQYF
J gene: TRBJ1-1; clone size: .; D gene: .; V gene: TRBV19; CDR3 DNA: TGTGCCAGTAGTATACCCCTGGGGCACACTGAAGCTTTCTTT; CDR3 protein: CASSIPLGHTEAFF
J gene: TRBJ2-6; clone size: once; D gene: .; V gene: TRBV27; CDR3 DNA: TGTGCCAGCAGTTTATATTCAGAACGAGGGGCCAACGTCCTGACTTTC; CDR3 protein: CASSLYSERGANVLTF
J gene: TRBJ2-7; clone size: .; D gene: .; V gene: TRBV15; CDR3 DNA: TGTGCCACCAGCAGAGATGGGGCAGCCTACGAGCAGTACTTC; CDR3 protein: CATSRDGAAYEQYF
J gene: TRBJ1-2; clone size: .; D gene: .; V gene: TRBV5-4; CDR3 DNA: TGTGCCAGCAGCTTGGATTTCACAGGGCCTTCTGATGGCTACACCTTC; CDR3 protein: CASSLDFTGPSDGYTF
J gene: TRBJ2-1; clone size: .; D gene: .; V gene: TRBV7-6; CDR3 DNA: TGTGCCAGCAGCTTAGCAGGGGGGGCCCCAGGTGAGCAGTTCTTC; CDR3 protein: CASSLAGGAPGEQFF
J gene: TRBJ1-4; clone size: .; D gene: TRBD1; V gene: TRBV28; CDR3 DNA: TGTGCCAGCACCCGACAGGGGACCACTGAAAAACTGTTTTTT; CDR3 protein: CASTRQGTTEKLFF
J gene: TRBJ2-2; clone size: .; D gene: TRBD2; V gene: TRBV11-2; CDR3 DNA: TGTGCCAGCAGCGGACGGACTAGCGGGACCGGGGAGCTGTTTTTT; CDR3 protein: CASSGRTSGTGELFF
J gene: TRBJ2-1; clone size: .; D gene: TRBD1; V gene: TRBV5-1; CDR3 DNA: TGCGCCAGCAGCTTGGAGGGACAGGGGTACAATGAGCAGTTCTTC; CDR3 protein: CASSLEGQGYNEQFF
J gene: TRBJ1-1; clone size: .; D gene: .; V gene: TRBV19; CDR3 DNA: TGTGCCAGTAGTTGGGCCAACACTGAAGCTTTCTTT; CDR3 protein: CASSWANTEAFF
J gene: TRBJ1-4; clone size: .; D gene: TRBD1; V gene: TRBV7-9; CDR3 DNA: TGTGCCAGCAGCTTAGCAGGGCAGGGGGATAATGAAAAACTGTTTTTT; CDR3 protein: CASSLAGQGDNEKLFF
J gene: TRBJ1-2; clone size: many; D gene: TRBD1; V gene: TRBV5-1; CDR3 DNA: TGCGCCAGCAGCCTGACAGGGGTGGTTCCCTATGGCTACACCTTC; CDR3 protein: CASSLTGVVPYGYTF
J gene: TRBJ2-7; clone size: once; D gene: .; V gene: TRBV30; CDR3 DNA: TGTGCCTGGAGTGTAGGGGGTGACTCCTACGAGCAGTACTTC; CDR3 protein: CAWSVGGDSYEQYF
J gene: TRBJ1-6; clone size: .; D gene: .; V gene: TRBV5-4; CDR3 DNA: TGTGCCAGCAGCCCGGTTAGCTCCTATAATTCACCCCTCCACTTT; CDR3 protein: CASSPVSSYNSPLHF
J gene: TRBJ2-7; clone size: .; D gene: TRBD1; V gene: TRBV6-5; CDR3 DNA: TGTGCCAGCAGTTATCACAGGGGCCGACCGGGCGAGCAGTACTTC; CDR3 protein: CASSYHRGRPGEQYF
J gene: TRBJ1-1; clone size: .; D gene: .; V gene: TRBV6-5; CDR3 DNA: TGTGCCAGCAGTTACACAGATTGGAACACTGAAGCTTTCTTT; CDR3 protein: CASSYTDWNTEAFF
J gene: TRBJ1-2; clone size: .; D gene: TRBD1; V gene: TRBV27; CDR3 DNA: TGTGCCAGCAGCATAACAGGGGGATCCTATGGCTACACCTTC; CDR3 protein: CASSITGGSYGYTF
J gene: TRBJ1-5; clone size: .; D gene: .; V gene: TRBV12-5; CDR3 DNA: TGTGCTAGTGGTTTGGTACTAAAAGCCCATCAGCCCCAGCATTTT; CDR3 protein: CASGLVLKAHQPQHF